This record concerns one T cell receptor (beta chain) sequence. The antigen it recognizes is unknown. Per-nucleotide qualities are absent, and no much larger clonotype sits a single base away. This entry comes from a study of immune aging and cytomegalovirus after organ transplant (dated by TCRdb to 2020 to 2022). Turning to the overall study: Every transplant recipient was given three-drug immunosuppression consisting of prednisone, tacrolimus, and mycophenolate. Points the paper makes about the study in general: Post-transplant increases in aged-phenotype cells were observed regardless of clone size, following viremia and occurring earlier in large clones (days 200-264) than in small clones. A larger share of large clones was made up of TEMRA cells, and in the seven largest clones (around 1,900 cells) aged and TEMRA cells were gained while TCM cells were lost. Because CD57 was not measured in the sequencing data, a conservative gene-based aging definition was used instead.

The sample's time point label, in plain terms: five sample-tagged time points from pre-transplant (day -1) to day 368 post-transplant, pooled. After thawing, PBMC were stimulated with a CMV IE-1 overlapping peptide library for about 12 hours, with no transport inhibitors added. Thawed cells were rested overnight and then stimulated in R10 medium with CD28/CD49d costimulation. The IE-1 peptide library was made up of 15-amino-acid peptides with 11-amino-acid overlaps. Samples from each time point were barcoded using BD Single-Cell Multiplexing Kit Sample Tags, then pooled and stained with sorting antibodies plus oligo-conjugated anti-CD45RA. A BD FACSAria III was used to sort CMV-responsive CD8+CD137+ and CD4+CD154+ T cells at 4-way purity. Blood samples were drawn into EDTA vacutainers and processed by Ficoll gradient within 1-24 hours. Libraries were made using single-cell sequencing. Data came from an Illumina NovaSeq 6000. The BD Rhapsody Targeted mRNA and AbSeq Reagent Kit, in a microwell format, was used for cell capture and library preparation. The libraries included TCR, sample tags, AbSeq, and targeted mRNA from the Human T-Cell Expression Panel, along with custom TOX and TOX2 primers. Sequencing of the libraries was done on an Illumina NovaSeq. Processing in the source paper ran as follows. The analysis covered over 9,500 cells in total, of which about 7,000 were CD8 T cells and 4494 were CD8 T cells with an identifiable TCR CDR3. Raw data were processed with the BD Rhapsody Targeted Analysis Pipeline with V(D)J processing on the Seven Bridges Genomics platform. SeqGeq 1.6.0 was used for quality control, Sample Tag demultiplexing with Lex-BDSMK, clone identification with VDJ Explorer, and Seurat clustering. A clone was considered non-expanded if it made up <1% of CD8 T cells, and considered a clonal expansion if it made up >2.5% of the sample. Starting from the raw public reads, TCRdb applied fastp trimming at Q25, assembled clones with MiXCR and retained in-frame beta chains. Each entry is one CDR3 protein sequence, shown with its most common DNA and genes. TCRdb, rather than the study authors, made the V and J calls. The sample records tens of thousands of distinct CDR3 sequences, about a third of which are singletons. The ten largest make up less than 30% of the sample.

The sample consisted of CMV peptide-activated CD4+ and CD8+ T cells sorted from blood, taken at five time points, pooled. According to the study, the label for this sample's cell subset or site signals: sorted CD8+CD137+ and CD4+CD154+ T cells after about 12 h CMV IE-1 peptide stimulation. The source of this sequence is a female donor who had a heart transplant and CMV viremia.

The bases are TGTGCCAGCAGCTTGACAGGGGGCTCGGCAGATACGCAGTATTTT. Translated, it reads CASSLTGGSADTQYF. Rearrangement joined TRBV6-5 to TRBJ2-3, with 10 bases matching TRBD1. V is cut back by 6 bases and J by 4 bases, with 7 bases in the junction unmatched. From cysteine to phenylalanine, the CDR3 is 15 amino acids long. Left in the record is the CDR3 DNA by itself, 45 bases read in frame from the first base. The CDR1 and CDR2 encoded by the germline V gene are MNHEY and SVGAGI.